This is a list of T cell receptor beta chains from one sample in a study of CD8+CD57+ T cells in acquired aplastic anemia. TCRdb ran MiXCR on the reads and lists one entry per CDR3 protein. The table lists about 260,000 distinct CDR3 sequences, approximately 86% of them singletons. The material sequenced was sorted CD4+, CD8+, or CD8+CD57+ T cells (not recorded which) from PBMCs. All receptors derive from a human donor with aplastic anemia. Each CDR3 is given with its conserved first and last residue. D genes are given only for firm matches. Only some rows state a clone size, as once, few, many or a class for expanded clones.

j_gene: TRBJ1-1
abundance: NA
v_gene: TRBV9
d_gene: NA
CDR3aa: CASRGEGVNTEAFF
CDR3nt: TGTGCCAGCAGGGGGGAGGGGGTGAACACTGAAGCTTTCTTT

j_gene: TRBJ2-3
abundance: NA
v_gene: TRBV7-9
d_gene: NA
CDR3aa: CACRLAAGPDTQYF
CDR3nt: TGTGCCTGCAGGTTAGCGGCGGGTCCCGATACGCAGTATTTT

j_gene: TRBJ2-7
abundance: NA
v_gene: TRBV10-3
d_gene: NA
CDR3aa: CAITTGYEQYF
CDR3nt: TGTGCCATCACGACGGGGTACGAGCAGTACTTC

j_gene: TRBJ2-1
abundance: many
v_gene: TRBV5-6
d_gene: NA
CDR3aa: CASSLERGNGQDEQFF
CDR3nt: TGTGCCAGCAGCTTGGAGAGGGGAAACGGTCAGGATGAGCAGTTCTTC

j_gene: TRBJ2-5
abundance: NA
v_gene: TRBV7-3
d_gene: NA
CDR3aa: CASSRQTWGETQYF
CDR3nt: TGTGCCAGCTCAAGACAGACTTGGGGAGAGACCCAGTACTTC

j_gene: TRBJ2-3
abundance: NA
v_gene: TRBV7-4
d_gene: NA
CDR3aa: CASSLEGAGGHKEYF
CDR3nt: TGCGCCAGCAGCTTGGAGGGAGCTGGAGGACACAAGGAGTATTTT

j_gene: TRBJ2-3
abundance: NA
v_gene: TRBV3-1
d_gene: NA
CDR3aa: CASRHPGADTQYF
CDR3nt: TGTGCCAGCAGGCACCCGGGGGCAGATACGCAGTATTTT

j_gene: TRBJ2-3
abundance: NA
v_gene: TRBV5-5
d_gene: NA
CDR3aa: CASRLEERPDTQYF
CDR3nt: TGTGCCAGCAGATTGGAAGAGCGTCCCGATACGCAGTATTTT

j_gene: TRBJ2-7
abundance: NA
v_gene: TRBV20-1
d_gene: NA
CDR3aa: CSARAPQSQYF
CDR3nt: TGCAGTGCTAGAGCGCCACAGAGCCAGTACTTC

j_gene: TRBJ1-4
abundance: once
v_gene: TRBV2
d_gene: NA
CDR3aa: CASSPIPRAGEKLFF
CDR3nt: TGTGCCAGCAGTCCCATACCCAGGGCGGGTGAAAAACTGTTTTTT

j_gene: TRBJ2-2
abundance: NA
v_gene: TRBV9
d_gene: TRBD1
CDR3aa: CASSAVGQSTDTLFF
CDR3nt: TGTGCCAGCAGCGCAGTGGGACAGAGCACAGATACGCTGTTTTTT

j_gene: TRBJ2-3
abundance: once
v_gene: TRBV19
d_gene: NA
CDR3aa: CASSPRGRFERNTDTQYF
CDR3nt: TGTGCCAGTAGCCCGAGAGGACGTTTTGAGCGGAACACAGATACGCAGTATTTT

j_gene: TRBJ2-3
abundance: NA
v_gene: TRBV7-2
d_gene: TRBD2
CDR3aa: CASSLETSGGGIVF
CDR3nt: TGTGCCAGCAGCTTAGAGACTAGCGGGGGGGGTATAGTCTTT

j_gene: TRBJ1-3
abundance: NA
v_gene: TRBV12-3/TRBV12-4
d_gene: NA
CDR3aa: CASSPPTASGNTIYF
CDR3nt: TGTGCCAGCAGTCCTCCGACAGCCTCTGGAAACACCATATATTTT

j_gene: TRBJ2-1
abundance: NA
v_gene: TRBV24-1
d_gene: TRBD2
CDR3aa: CATRPGLAGSLSF
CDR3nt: TGTGCCACCAGACCGGGACTAGCGGGGAGTCTGTCTTTC

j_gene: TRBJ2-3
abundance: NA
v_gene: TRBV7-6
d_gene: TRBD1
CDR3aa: CASRPGTALNTGDF
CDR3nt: TGTGCCAGCAGACCTGGGACAGCCTTAAACACCGGGGATTTT

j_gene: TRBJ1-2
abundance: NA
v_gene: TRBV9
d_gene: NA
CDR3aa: CASSEVQGRSEAF
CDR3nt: TGTGCCAGCAGCGAAGTCCAGGGGCGCAGTGAAGCCTTC

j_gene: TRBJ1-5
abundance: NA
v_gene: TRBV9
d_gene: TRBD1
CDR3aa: CASSEGQGEGPGQPQHF
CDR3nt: TGTGCCAGCAGTGAAGGACAGGGTGAGGGACCAGGTCAGCCCCAGCATTTT

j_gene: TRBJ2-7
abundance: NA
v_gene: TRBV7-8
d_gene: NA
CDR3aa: CASSLADSLDAQYF
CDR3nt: TGTGCCAGCAGCTTAGCGGACAGTCTCGACGCGCAGTATTTC

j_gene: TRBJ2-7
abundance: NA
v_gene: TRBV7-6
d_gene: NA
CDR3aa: CASSYGSREPVFGF
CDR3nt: TGTGCCAGCAGTTACGGCTCGAGAGAACCGGTGTTCGGGTTC

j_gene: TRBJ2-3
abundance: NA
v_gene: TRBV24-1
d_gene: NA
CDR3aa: CASGEGDTGTQYF
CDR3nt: TGTGCCAGCGGGGAAGGGGACACCGGTACGCAGTATTTT

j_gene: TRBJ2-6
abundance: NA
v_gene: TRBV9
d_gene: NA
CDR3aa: CASSVGANTRAFVLTF
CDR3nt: TGTGCCAGCAGCGTAGGGGCTAATACGCGGGCTTTTGTCCTGACTTTC

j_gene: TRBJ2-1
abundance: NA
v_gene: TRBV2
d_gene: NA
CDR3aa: CASSPTSFLSEQFF
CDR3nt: TGTGCCAGCAGTCCGACGTCGTTCCTTAGTGAGCAGTTCTTC

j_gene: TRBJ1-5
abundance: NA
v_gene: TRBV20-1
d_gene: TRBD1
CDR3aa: CSAGNRDRGKQGNQPQHF
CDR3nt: TGCAGTGCTGGCAACCGGGACAGGGGTAAACAGGGCAATCAGCCCCAGCATTTT

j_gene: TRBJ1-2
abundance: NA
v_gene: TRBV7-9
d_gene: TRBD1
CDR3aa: CASSPAQGRNTGETF
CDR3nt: TGTGCCAGCAGCCCAGCACAGGGGCGGAACACCGGGGAGACCTTC

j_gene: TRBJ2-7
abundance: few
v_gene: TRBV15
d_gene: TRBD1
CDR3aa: CATSRGTGESYEQYF
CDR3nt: TGTGCCACCAGCAGAGGGACAGGGGAATCCTACGAGCAGTACTTC

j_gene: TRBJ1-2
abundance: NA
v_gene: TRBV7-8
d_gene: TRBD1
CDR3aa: CASSLAGGADSDYTF
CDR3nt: TGTGCCAGCAGCTTGGCAGGGGGTGCCGACTCGGACTATACCTTC

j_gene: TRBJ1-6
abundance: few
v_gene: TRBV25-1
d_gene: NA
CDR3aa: CASSEIGNSPLHF
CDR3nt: TGTGCCAGCAGTGAGATCGGGAATTCACCCCTCCACTTT

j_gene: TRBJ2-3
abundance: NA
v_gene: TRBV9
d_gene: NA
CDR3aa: CASSAAGLPEYYYF
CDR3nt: TGTGCCAGCAGCGCAGCTGGGCTTCCAGAGTACTACTATTTT

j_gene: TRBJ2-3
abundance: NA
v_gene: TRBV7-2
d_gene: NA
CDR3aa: CASSLELAGARETYF
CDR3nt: TGTGCCAGCAGCTTAGAATTGGCGGGGGCGAGGGAGACGTATTTT

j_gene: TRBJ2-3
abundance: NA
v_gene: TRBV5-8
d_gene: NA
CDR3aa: CASGDGGSPDTQYF
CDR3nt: TGTGCCAGCGGGGACGGGGGCAGTCCCGATACGCAGTATTTT

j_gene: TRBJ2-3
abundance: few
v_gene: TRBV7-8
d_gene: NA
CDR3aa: CASRFGGTHTQYF
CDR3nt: TGTGCCAGCAGGTTCGGGGGAACACATACGCAGTATTTT

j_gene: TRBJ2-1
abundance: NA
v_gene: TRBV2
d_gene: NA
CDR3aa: CASSEFQPSPFF
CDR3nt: TGTGCCAGCAGTGAATTCCAACCGAGTCCGTTCTTC

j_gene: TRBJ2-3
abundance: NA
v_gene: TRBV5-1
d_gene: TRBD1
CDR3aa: CASSLDLTGNSTDTQYF
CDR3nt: TGTGCCAGCAGCTTAGATCTGACAGGGAACAGCACAGATACGCAGTATTTT

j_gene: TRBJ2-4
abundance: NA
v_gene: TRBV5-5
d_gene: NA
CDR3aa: CASSLLDHIQYF
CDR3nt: TGTGCCAGCAGCTTGTTAGACCACATTCAGTACTTC

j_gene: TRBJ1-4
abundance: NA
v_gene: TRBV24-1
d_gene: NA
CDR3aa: CATSEYSAEQINEKLFF
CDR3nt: TGTGCCACCAGTGAGTATTCAGCAGAACAAATTAATGAAAAACTGTTTTTT

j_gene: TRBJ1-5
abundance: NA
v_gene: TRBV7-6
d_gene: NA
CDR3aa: CASSLALDQPQHF
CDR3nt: TGTGCCAGCAGCTTAGCGTTAGATCAGCCCCAGCATTTT